This TCR beta chain originates from a study of chemoradiotherapy in HPV16-positive cancers. The wider study: Functional T-cell assays on a couple of HPV16-positive patients' cells defined candidate HPV-specific clones and common TCR motifs.

About this clone itself: Its matching antigen is unknown.

Study findings and constraints: Non-HPV-specific T cells did not expand in tumors during treatment, whereas candidate HPV-specific clones and E7-related motifs did. HPV-specific T cells were functionally defined from only a couple of HPV16-positive patients. HPV-responsive T-cell expansion during chemoradiotherapy was linked to improved recurrence-free survival in HPV16-positive patients.

V dropped 4 bases and J dropped 4; count of bases not matched to a gene: 1. Germline CDR1 and CDR2: SQVTM and ANQGSEA. This CDR3 spans 14 amino acids. Sequencing used immunoSEQ multiplex PCR; TCRdb keeps in-frame clones, though not all of them. The sample has fewer than 40,000 clones, 76% seen once. This chain connects TRBV29-1 to TRBJ2-5; TRBD2 matches at 15 bases. The sequence derives from a human donor with HPV-associated anogenital cancer. The sample consisted of blood, taken from a patient who underwent chemoradiotherapy. Written as DNA, the CDR3 is TGCAGCGTTGGGGGACTAGCGGGGGGAGAGACCCAGTACTTC. It encodes CSVGGLAGGETQYF.